The 8 T cell receptor beta chains below all came from one sample that was sequenced in a study of cytomegalovirus exposure and HLA in healthy donors. PCR was performed using 60 Vbeta and 13 Jbeta primers. Here immunoSEQ multiplex PCR was the method, and the copy in TCRdb shows in-frame clones only, minus some. Found here are 130,000 to 150,000 clones, around 72% of them singletons; the top ten hold 2% to 2.5%. Sequenced: PBMCs. The receptors stem from a man aged 35-49 years in good health and CMV-seronegative.

This clone was recorded once. The rearrangement uses TRBV7-6 and TRBJ1-3; D might be TRBD1 (5 bases). From germline, CDR1 is SGHVS and CDR2 FNYEAQ. Trimming removed 2 bases from V and 4 bases from J, with 9 bases in between. The CDR3 runs 14 residues. The CDR3 loop reads CASSLSGLGNTIYF. The CDR3 nucleotides read TGTGCCAGCAGCTTATCAGGGTTAGGAAACACCATATATTTT.

The chain employs TRBV6-5 and TRBJ2-7; D is possibly TRBD1 (6 bases). CDR1 and CDR2 (germline): MNHEY, SVGAGI. The CDR3 is 12 amino acids. V gave up 4 bases and J gave up 6 bases, with 10 bases separating them. The CDR3 DNA is TGTGCCAGCAGTTCCAGGACAGCCGAGCAGTACTTC. Its protein is CASSSRTAEQYF.

The genes are TRBV7-3 and TRBJ2-3, with a tentative D call TRBD2 (5 bases). Per germline, CDR1 SGHTA and CDR2 FQGTGA. The CDR3 runs 15 residues. The germline V and J ends were trimmed by 5 bases and 4 bases, with 16 bases remaining between them. The DNA of the CDR3 is TGTGCCAGCAGCGTAGGGAGTTATTGGCCAGATACGCAGTATTTT. It yields the protein CASSVGSYWPDTQYF. Drawing the rest from reference TRBV7-3 and TRBJ2-3, the complete variable domain is GAGVSQTPSNKVTEKGKYVELRCDPISGHTALYWYRQSLGQGPEFLIYFQGTGAADDSGLPNDRFFAVRPEGSVSTLKIQRTERGDSAVYLCASSVGSYWPDTQYFGPGTRLTVL.

V gene TRBV10-3 combines with J gene TRBJ1-2; TRBD1 matches at 12 bases. Germline V gene lookup returns CDR1 ENHRY and CDR2 SYGVKD. This CDR3 region has 16 residues. V gave up 6 bases and J gave up 6 bases; unmatched junction bases: 11. For the CDR3, the DNA is TGTGCCATCAGCATAGCCGGGACAGGGGGCTCGAATGGCTACACCTTC. This encodes CAISIAGTGGSNGYTF.

This clone occurred a few times. The CDR3: CATSRAGSGYTF. The CDR3 nucleotides are TGTGCCACCAGCAGAGCCGGGAGTGGCTACACCTTC. This sequence joins TRBV15 and TRBJ1-2; D is ambiguous. Between the trimmed V and J ends, which lost 1 base and 7 bases, there was a span of 7 bases. CDR3 length: 12 residues. The germline CDR1 and CDR2 sequences are LNHNV and YYDKDF (reference sequence).

This clone was seen a few times. DNA of the CDR3: TGCGCCAGCAGCCAAGTCGGGGTCTTGAACACTGAAGCTTTCTTT. Translation: CASSQVGVLNTEAFF. V gene TRBV4-1 combines with J gene TRBJ1-1, with D unresolved. V was shortened by 1 base and J by 0 bases, with 9 bases between the two germline ends. The CDR3 spans 15 residues. The germline V gene has CDR1 MGHRA and CDR2 YSYEKL.

This chain connects TRBV6-5 to TRBJ2-2, with D maybe TRBD1 (6 bases). The CDR3 has 15 amino acids. Germline V gives CDR1 MNHEY, CDR2 SVGAGI. The ends were cut back, 9 bases at V and 2 bases at J, with 16 bases in the middle. The CDR3 sequence: CASSLRTVNTGELFF. The CDR3, as DNA: TGTGCCAGTTCCCTCCGGACAGTTAACACCGGGGAGCTGTTTTTT.

V gene TRBV11-2 combines with J gene TRBJ2-5; a weak D match, TRBD2 (5 bases). V dropped 5 bases and J dropped 11 bases, with 12 bases sitting between them. The CDR3 length is 11 residues. From germline, CDR1 is SGHAT and CDR2 FQNNGV. CDR3 in DNA: TGTGCCAGCAGCCGTCTGGAGGAGCAGTACTTC. Protein: CASSRLEEQYF.